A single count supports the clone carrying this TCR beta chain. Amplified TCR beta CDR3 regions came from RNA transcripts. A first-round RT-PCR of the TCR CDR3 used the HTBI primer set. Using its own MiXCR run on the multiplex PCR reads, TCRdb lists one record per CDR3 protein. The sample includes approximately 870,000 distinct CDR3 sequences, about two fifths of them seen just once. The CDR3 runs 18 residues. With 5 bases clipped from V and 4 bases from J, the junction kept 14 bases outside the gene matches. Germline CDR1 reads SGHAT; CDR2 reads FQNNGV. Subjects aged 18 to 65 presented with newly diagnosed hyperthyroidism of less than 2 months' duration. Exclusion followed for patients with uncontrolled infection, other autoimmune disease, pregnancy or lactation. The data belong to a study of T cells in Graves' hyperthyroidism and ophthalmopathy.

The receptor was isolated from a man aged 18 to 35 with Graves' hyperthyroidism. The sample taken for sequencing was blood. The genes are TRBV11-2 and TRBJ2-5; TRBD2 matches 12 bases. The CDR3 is CASSPFGWGGLAGETQYF. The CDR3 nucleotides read TGTGCCAGCAGCCCCTTCGGGTGGGGGGGACTAGCGGGAGAGACCCAGTACTTC.